What follows describes a single T cell receptor (beta chain). Profiling relied on immunoSEQ multiplex PCR, and the TCRdb table lists in-frame clones only, not all of them. The profile shows 150,000 to 200,000 clones, roughly nine tenths of them singletons. This entry is derived from a study of blood T cell repertoires in COVID-19. Trimming cost V 3 bases and J 5 bases, with 20 bases left between them. Germline CDR1 and CDR2: DFQATT and SNEGSKA (reference sequence). The CDR3 is made up of 16 amino acids. The rearrangement uses TRBV20-1 and TRBJ1-5, with D possibly TRBD1 on 5 matching bases. Sequencing was done on a sample of peripheral blood. This TCR came from a woman in her sixties with COVID-19, enrolled during active disease. The CDR3 coding sequence is TGCAGTGCTAGTCGCAGCAAGAGACAGCACGATCAGCCCCAGCATTTT. Its protein product is CSASRSKRQHDQPQHF.